The 11 T cell receptor beta chains below come from one sample, sequenced in a study of T-cell reconstitution after alpha-beta-depleted transplantation in children listed by TCRdb under 2016. The protocol used for the library was PCR. TCRdb shows the sequencer as Illumina HiSeq 2500. TCR libraries were prepared with molecular barcoding, using unique molecular identifiers to normalize TCRbeta repertoire quantification. TCRdb reran the public reads through fastp at Q25 and MiXCR, keeping productive beta chains. CDR3 protein sequences are deduplicated, and each keeps its most common genes and DNA. The sample records some 530,000 distinct CDR3 sequences, around 13% of which are singletons. The ten largest clonotypes hold less than 6.5% of the sample. Sequenced here: PBMCs from the stem cell graft donor, sampled from the stem cell graft. These receptor sequences come from a human donor who donated a stem cell graft to a child with combined immunodeficiency.

This clonotype was detected many times. CDR3 protein: CASSLDRGRTQETQYF. The CDR3 DNA reads as TGTGCCAGCAGTCTTGACAGGGGGCGAACTCAAGAGACCCAGTACTTC. The chain joins TRBV12-3 or TRBV12-4 to TRBJ2-5; 10 nucleotides align to TRBD1. The CDR3 runs 16 residues. J gave up 2 bases and V 5 bases, and 8 bases lay outside the gene matches.

This rearrangement joins TRBV12-3 or TRBV12-4 to TRBJ2-5, with TRBD2 matching 9 bases. The V and J ends lost 8 bases and 0 bases, in that order; junction bases with no gene match: 10. CDR3 length equals 16 residues. The CDR3 nucleotides are TGTGCCAGCTGTCCCGGGACTAGCCAGTACCAAGAGACCCAGTACTTC. This codes for CASCPGTSQYQETQYF.

This clonotype occurred many times. The chain has TRBV5-1 and TRBJ1-1, with D maybe TRBD1 (6 bases). Germline CDR1 reads SGHRS; CDR2 reads YFSETQ. The CDR3 totals 15 residues. V gave up 0 bases and J gave up 0 bases, with 9 bases separating them. This chain's CDR3 is CASSLGGHMNTEAFF. The CDR3 bases are TGCGCCAGCAGCTTGGGGGGACATATGAACACTGAAGCTTTCTTT.

This clonotype was observed many times. V gene TRBV12-3 or TRBV12-4 combines with J gene TRBJ1-1, with a tentative D call TRBD1 (6 bases). The CDR3 covers 14 residues. V lost 5 bases to trimming and J lost 1 base, with 11 bases between them. The CDR3 here is CASSLQGPNTEAFF. The CDR3 DNA reads TGTGCCAGCAGTCTTCAGGGGCCGAACACTGAAGCTTTCTTT.

There are many counts of this clonotype. As DNA, the CDR3 is TGTGCCACCAGCAAGACTACTAATGAAAAACTGTTTTTT. This codes for CATSKTTNEKLFF. V usage is TRBV15 and J usage is TRBJ1-4; no reliable D call. V lost 4 bases to trimming and J lost 2 bases, with 5 bases between them. CDR3 length: 13 amino acids. Germline V lookup: CDR1 LNHNV, CDR2 YYDKDF (reference sequence).

At least ten counts were recorded for this clonotype. The V gene is TRBV20-1, the J gene TRBJ2-7; D ambiguous. The V gene's germline CDR1 is DFQATT and CDR2 SNEGSKA (reference sequence). The CDR3 length is 12 residues. Trimming pared 0 bases from V and 0 bases from J, leaving 3 bases between. The CDR3 nucleotides are TGCAGTGCTAGAGACAACTCCTACGAGCAGTACTTC. This sequence encodes CSARDNSYEQYF.

This clonotype was recorded a few times. This chain links TRBV10-3 with TRBJ1-4, with a weak D call TRBD1 (6 bases). V dropped 10 bases and J dropped 3 bases, with 12 bases sitting between them. The germline V gene encodes CDR1 ENHRY and CDR2 SYGVKD. This CDR3 spans 13 amino acids. Written as DNA, the CDR3 is TGTGCCACCAGACAGGTGGCTAATGAAAAACTGTTTTTT. It yields the protein CATRQVANEKLFF.

This clonotype was found many times. The chain recombines TRBV5-1 with TRBJ1-4, with no clear D. The V gene lost 1 base and the J gene lost 5 bases, with 9 bases spanning the gap. This CDR3 has 14 residues. Germline V gives CDR1 SGHRS, CDR2 YFSETQ. CDR3 sequence reads: CASSLFPDNEKLFF. The CDR3 region has the DNA TGCGCCAGCAGCTTGTTCCCGGACAATGAAAAACTGTTTTTT.

The sample holds a few counts of this clonotype. The chain couples TRBV12-3 or TRBV12-4 to TRBJ2-7; D might be TRBD1 (5 bases). The CDR3 is 15 amino acids. Trimming removed 2 bases at V and 3 bases at J, with 14 bases between. CDR3 protein: CASSLRGRSVYEQYF. The CDR3, as DNA: TGTGCCAGCAGTTTAAGGGGCAGGAGCGTCTACGAGCAGTACTTC.

A few counts support this clonotype. The CDR3 DNA sequence: TGTGCCAGCAGTCAGACTATTCCGGGACAGGGCAGGAAGACCCAGTACTTC. It is translated as CASSQTIPGQGRKTQYF. The chain links TRBV27 to TRBJ2-5, with 9 bases aligning to TRBD1. Germline CDR1 reads MNHEY; CDR2 reads SMNVEV (reference sequence). Trimming at V came to 5 bases and at J to 6 bases, leaving 16 bases not matched to a gene. The length of the CDR3 is 17 residues.

This clonotype was found a few times. J is TRBJ2-7 and V is TRBV21-1; the table calls TRBD1, which could not be checked here. TRBV21-1 is termed a pseudogene. CDR3 length equals 13 residues. This chain's CDR3 is CASSKGGTHEQYF. DNA for the CDR3: TGTGCCAGCAGCAAAGGGGGGACGCACGAGCAGTACTTC.